This T cell receptor (beta chain) was found in a study of T cell responses to AZD1222 COVID-19 vaccine. Overall study findings and caveats: White British ancestry dominated among donors, who included more females, and clonal diversity was possibly underestimated.

Libraries were prepared by immunoSEQ multiplex PCR; TCRdb keeps only in-frame clonotypes and omits some of them. The sample consists of 90,000 to 150,000 clones, 85% to 90% of them appearing once. CDR1 and CDR2 from the germline V gene are KGHSH and LQKENI. The CDR3 sequence is 12 residues long. The germline V and J ends were trimmed by 2 bases and 3 bases, with 4 bases remaining between them. In the case of this clone: What it binds is unknown.

The receptor was derived from an adult in good health. This chain links TRBV18 with TRBJ2-5; D not certain. Here the sequenced sample was peripheral blood, taken on day 0 of AZD1222 vaccination. Here the CDR3 DNA reads TGTGCCAGCTCACCAGAAGAAGAGACCCAGTACTTC. Protein sequence: CASSPEEETQYF.